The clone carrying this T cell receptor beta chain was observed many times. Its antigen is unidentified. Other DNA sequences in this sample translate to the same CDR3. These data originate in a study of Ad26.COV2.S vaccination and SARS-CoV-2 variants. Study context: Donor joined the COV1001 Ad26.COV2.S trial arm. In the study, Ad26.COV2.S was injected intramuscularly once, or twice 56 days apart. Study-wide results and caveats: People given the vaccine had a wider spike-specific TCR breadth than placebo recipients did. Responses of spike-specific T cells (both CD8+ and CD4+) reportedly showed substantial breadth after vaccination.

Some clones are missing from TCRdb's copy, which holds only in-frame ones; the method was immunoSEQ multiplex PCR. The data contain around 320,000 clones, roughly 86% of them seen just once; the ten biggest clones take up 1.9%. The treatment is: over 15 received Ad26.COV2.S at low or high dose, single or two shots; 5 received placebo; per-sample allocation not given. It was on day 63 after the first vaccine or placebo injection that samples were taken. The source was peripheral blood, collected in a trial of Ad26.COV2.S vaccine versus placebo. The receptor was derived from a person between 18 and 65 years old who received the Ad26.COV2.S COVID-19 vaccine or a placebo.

The CDR3, as DNA: TGTGCCAGCAGTGAAGAAGACAGCTCTGGAAACACCATATATTTT. Amino acid sequence: CASSEEDSSGNTIYF. The V and J genes are TRBV6-1 and TRBJ1-3; D might be TRBD1 (5 bases). The V gene lost 1 base and the J gene lost 0 bases, with 7 bases spanning the gap. The CDR3 sequence is 15 residues long. Germline CDR1 MNHNS, CDR2 SASEGT.